A selection of T cell receptor beta chains follows, all from one sample in a study of technical replicates of blood from four donors. This table comes from immunoSEQ multiplex PCR, and its TCRdb copy is limited to in-frame clones, with some not included. The table lists 45,000 to 60,000 clones, just under 95% of them singletons, with over 2.5% in the top ten. Specimen: PBMCs. The receptors were gathered from a human donor in good health. Some clones in this sample may be carry-over from other donors' samples. Both conserved end residues are part of each CDR3. A D gene is named only where the DNA matches it firmly. Part of the rows lack a size; the others show once, few, many or a class for expanded clones.

j_call v_call clone_size cdr3_length d_call cdr3_nt cdr3_aa
TRBJ2-5 TRBV29-1 NA 12 NA TGCAGCGTTGTATCCGGGTTGGAGACCCAGTACTTC CSVVSGLETQYF
TRBJ2-1 TRBV13 NA 17 TRBD2 TGTGCCAGCAGTACCGGACTAGCGGGTTACTCCTACAATGAGCAGTTCTTC CASSTGLAGYSYNEQFF
TRBJ2-5 TRBV7-6 NA 15 NA TGTGCCAGCAGCTCAAGTCCGGTCGACGGGGAGACCCAGTACTTC CASSSSPVDGETQYF
TRBJ1-2 TRBV27 NA 17 TRBD1 TGTGCCAGCAGTCCGGGGACAGGGGGTACTAGAGACTATGGCTACACCTTC CASSPGTGGTRDYGYTF
TRBJ2-5 TRBV5-4 NA 14 TRBD1 TGTGCCAGCAGTCCGCAGGGGGCCTGGGAGACCCAGTACTTC CASSPQGAWETQYF
TRBJ2-3 TRBV30 once 15 TRBD2 TGTGCCTGGAGTACAGGCCTAGCGGGGGGGGATACGCAGTATTTT CAWSTGLAGGDTQYF
TRBJ2-3 TRBV7-9 NA 13 NA TGTGCCAGCAGCTTCGGGAACACAGATACGCAGTATTTT CASSFGNTDTQYF
TRBJ2-1 TRBV4-1 NA 16 NA TGCGCCAGCAGCCAAGATTCTATTTGGCGGGGCAATGAGCAGTTCTTC CASSQDSIWRGNEQFF
TRBJ1-1 TRBV6-5 once 12 NA TGTGCCAGTGAGAACGGGATCACTGAAGCTTTCTTT CASENGITEAFF
TRBJ2-1 TRBV7-9 NA 15 TRBD1 TGTGCCAGCAGCCCCCCGGGACAGGGACCCAATGAGCAGTTCTTC CASSPPGQGPNEQFF
TRBJ2-7 TRBV7-2 NA 15 NA TGTGCCAGCAGCTTAGTCCCCCTCCAGGGCTACGAGCAGTACTTC CASSLVPLQGYEQYF
TRBJ1-1 TRBV18 few 16 TRBD1 TGTGCCAGCTCCCACAGGGACAGGGCCAGGGGCACTGAAGCTTTCTTT CASSHRDRARGTEAFF
TRBJ1-1 TRBV2 NA 12 NA TGTGCCAGCTCCCCGAGGAACACTGAAGCTTTCTTT CASSPRNTEAFF
TRBJ1-5 TRBV5-1 NA 14 NA TGCGCCAGCAGCTTGGTAGGGGACAATCAGCCCCAGCATTTT CASSLVGDNQPQHF
TRBJ2-6 TRBV29-1 NA 14 NA TGCAGCGTTACCCTGGGCGCCGGGGCCAACGTCCTGACTTTC CSVTLGAGANVLTF